The rows below give T cell receptor beta chains drawn from one sample of a study of blood T cells in healthy people across ages. TCRdb itself ran the 5' RACE reads through MiXCR, one entry per CDR3 protein. The sample lists about 1.6 million distinct CDR3 sequences; around 35% were seen once. Sequenced: blood. The receptors here all came from a woman between 25 and 40 years old in good health. CDR3s include the opening cysteine and the closing phenylalanine or tryptophan. D genes are given only for firm matches. Size values are once, few and many counts, or a class for expanded clones, and some rows have none.

CDR3 protein: CASSQGTGVNEQFF; CDR3 DNA: TGCGCCAGCAGCCAAGGGACAGGGGTCAATGAGCAGTTCTTC; V gene: TRBV4-1; J gene: TRBJ2-1; D gene: TRBD1; clone size: few
CDR3 protein: CASSSERGGPGYNEQFF; CDR3 DNA: TGTGCCAGCAGTTCCGAAAGAGGGGGGCCGGGTTACAATGAGCAGTTCTTC; V gene: TRBV6-5; J gene: TRBJ2-1; D gene: -; clone size: -
CDR3 protein: CASSFWILGAKNIQYF; CDR3 DNA: TGTGCCAGCAGCTTCTGGATTCTTGGGGCCAAAAACATTCAGTACTTC; V gene: TRBV7-2; J gene: TRBJ2-4; D gene: -; clone size: -
CDR3 protein: CASSRWTSGSNGQFF; CDR3 DNA: TGTGCCAGCAGCCGCTGGACTAGCGGGTCGAATGGGCAGTTCTTC; V gene: TRBV7-2; J gene: TRBJ2-1; D gene: TRBD2; clone size: few
CDR3 protein: CSAYFSYEQYF; CDR3 DNA: TGCAGTGCTTATTTCTCCTACGAGCAGTACTTC; V gene: TRBV20-1; J gene: TRBJ2-7; D gene: -; clone size: -
CDR3 protein: CASSQGGTGGAESGYTF; CDR3 DNA: TGTGCCAGCAGTCAGGGGGGGACAGGGGGCGCAGAAAGTGGCTACACCTTC; V gene: TRBV28; J gene: TRBJ1-2; D gene: TRBD1; clone size: -
CDR3 protein: CASSLEGWGDTQYF; CDR3 DNA: TGTGCCAGCAGCTTAGAAGGGTGGGGGGATACGCAGTATTTT; V gene: TRBV7-8; J gene: TRBJ2-3; D gene: -; clone size: -
CDR3 protein: CASSLFGGEETQYF; CDR3 DNA: TGTGCCAGCAGCCTTTTTGGGGGAGAGGAGACCCAGTACTTC; V gene: TRBV5-1; J gene: TRBJ2-5; D gene: -; clone size: many
CDR3 protein: CASSIREFSGSIYNEQFF; CDR3 DNA: TGTGCCAGCAGCATCCGGGAGTTCTCCGGGAGCATCTACAATGAGCAGTTCTTC; V gene: TRBV21-1; J gene: TRBJ2-1; D gene: -; clone size: few
CDR3 protein: CAISTQRATDTQYF; CDR3 DNA: TGTGCCATCAGTACTCAACGCGCCACAGATACGCAGTATTTT; V gene: TRBV10-3; J gene: TRBJ2-3; D gene: -; clone size: -
CDR3 protein: CSVDQFTDTQYF; CDR3 DNA: TGCAGCGTTGACCAATTCACAGATACGCAGTATTTT; V gene: TRBV29-1; J gene: TRBJ2-3; D gene: -; clone size: many
CDR3 protein: CASSFLLAGSNEQCF; CDR3 DNA: TGTGCCAGCAGTTTTCTACTAGCGGGGAGTAATGAGCAGTGCTTC; V gene: TRBV12-3/TRBV12-4; J gene: TRBJ2-1; D gene: TRBD2; clone size: -
CDR3 protein: CASSQEGRNYGYTF; CDR3 DNA: TGTGCCAGCAGCCAAGAAGGGAGGAACTATGGCTACACCTTC; V gene: TRBV3-1; J gene: TRBJ1-2; D gene: -; clone size: -
CDR3 protein: CASSLAAGTYHPQHF; CDR3 DNA: TGTGCCAGCAGCTTAGCGGCAGGGACCTATCATCCCCAGCATTTT; V gene: TRBV7-2; J gene: TRBJ1-5; D gene: -; clone size: few
CDR3 protein: CASSEDPTDTQYF; CDR3 DNA: TGTGCCAGCAGCGAAGATCCCACAGATACGCAGTATTTT; V gene: TRBV7-2; J gene: TRBJ2-3; D gene: -; clone size: few
CDR3 protein: CASQLSGSSPLHF; CDR3 DNA: TGTGCCAGCCAACTCTCAGGGAGTTCACCCCTCCACTTT; V gene: TRBV12-3/TRBV12-4; J gene: TRBJ1-6; D gene: -; clone size: many
CDR3 protein: CSASRAGNTEAFF; CDR3 DNA: TGCAGTGCTTCTCGAGCGGGGAACACTGAAGCTTTCTTT; V gene: TRBV20-1; J gene: TRBJ1-1; D gene: -; clone size: -
CDR3 protein: CSVAGLAGGADTQYF; CDR3 DNA: TGCAGCGTCGCGGGACTAGCGGGAGGCGCAGATACGCAGTATTTT; V gene: TRBV29-1; J gene: TRBJ2-3; D gene: TRBD2; clone size: many
CDR3 protein: CAISDRGRYSYEQYF; CDR3 DNA: TGTGCCATCAGTGATCGGGGTAGATACTCCTACGAGCAGTACTTC; V gene: TRBV10-3; J gene: TRBJ2-7; D gene: -; clone size: -
CDR3 protein: CAGSTDRGSSYNEQFF; CDR3 DNA: TGTGCCGGCAGCACCGACCGGGGTAGCTCCTACAATGAGCAGTTCTTC; V gene: TRBV7-9; J gene: TRBJ2-1; D gene: -; clone size: -
CDR3 protein: CASSRQKDYGYTF; CDR3 DNA: TGTGCCAGCAGCCGACAGAAAGACTATGGCTACACCTTC; V gene: TRBV6-5; J gene: TRBJ1-2; D gene: -; clone size: -
CDR3 protein: CASSSTGVRQPQHF; CDR3 DNA: TGTGCCAGCAGCTCGACAGGGGTAAGACAGCCCCAGCATTTT; V gene: TRBV3-1; J gene: TRBJ1-5; D gene: TRBD1; clone size: -
CDR3 protein: CASSPILGANYGYTF; CDR3 DNA: TGCGCCAGCAGCCCGATATTGGGCGCTAACTATGGCTACACCTTC; V gene: TRBV4-1; J gene: TRBJ1-2; D gene: -; clone size: few
CDR3 protein: CASSSRSGGAEGTQYF; CDR3 DNA: TGCGCCAGCAGCTCTCGTAGCGGGGGCGCCGAAGGGACCCAGTACTTC; V gene: TRBV5-1; J gene: TRBJ2-5; D gene: TRBD2; clone size: -
CDR3 protein: CASSLGQAASNNEQFF; CDR3 DNA: TGCGCCAGCAGCCTAGGACAGGCCGCCTCTAACAATGAGCAGTTCTTC; V gene: TRBV5-1; J gene: TRBJ2-1; D gene: TRBD1; clone size: -
CDR3 protein: CASSTTIPLHF; CDR3 DNA: TGTGCCAGCAGTACCACAATCCCCCTCCACTTT; V gene: TRBV12-3/TRBV12-4; J gene: TRBJ1-6; D gene: -; clone size: few
CDR3 protein: CASCRGRAAKNIQYF; CDR3 DNA: TGTGCCAGCTGCAGGGGGAGAGCGGCCAAAAACATTCAGTACTTC; V gene: TRBV5-6; J gene: TRBJ2-4; D gene: TRBD1; clone size: few
CDR3 protein: CAGSPERDYYEQYF; CDR3 DNA: TGTGCCGGCAGCCCAGAGCGGGACTACTACGAGCAGTACTTC; V gene: TRBV11-2; J gene: TRBJ2-7; D gene: TRBD2; clone size: -
CDR3 protein: CSAALAGGLDTQYF; CDR3 DNA: TGCAGTGCCGCTCTGGCAGGGGGTCTAGATACGCAGTATTTT; V gene: TRBV20-1; J gene: TRBJ2-3; D gene: TRBD1; clone size: once
CDR3 protein: CSATRSGYEAFF; CDR3 DNA: TGCAGTGCTACTCGATCAGGGTACGAAGCTTTCTTT; V gene: TRBV20-1; J gene: TRBJ1-1; D gene: -; clone size: once
CDR3 protein: CASTAEGQGRPLHF; CDR3 DNA: TGTGCCAGCACCGCCGAGGGACAGGGAAGACCCCTCCACTTT; V gene: TRBV3-1; J gene: TRBJ1-6; D gene: TRBD1; clone size: -
CDR3 protein: CASSLAPGGAYNEQFF; CDR3 DNA: TGTGCCAGCAGCTTAGCACCCGGGGGGGCCTACAATGAGCAGTTCTTC; V gene: TRBV11-2; J gene: TRBJ2-1; D gene: TRBD2; clone size: -
CDR3 protein: CATSDGQGGDYTF; CDR3 DNA: TGTGCCACCAGTGACGGACAGGGCGGTGACTACACCTTC; V gene: TRBV24-1; J gene: TRBJ1-2; D gene: TRBD1; clone size: -
CDR3 protein: CASSLGGVQTSYEQYF; CDR3 DNA: TGTGCCAGCAGCTTAGGAGGGGTGCAGACCTCCTACGAGCAGTACTTC; V gene: TRBV7-2; J gene: TRBJ2-7; D gene: -; clone size: few
CDR3 protein: CASSRGLAGGQTKNIQYF; CDR3 DNA: TGCGCCAGCAGCCGGGGACTAGCGGGAGGGCAGACCAAAAACATTCAGTACTTC; V gene: TRBV4-1; J gene: TRBJ2-4; D gene: TRBD2; clone size: few
CDR3 protein: CASRSGDRGYNEQFF; CDR3 DNA: TGCGCCAGCAGGTCGGGGGACAGGGGGTACAATGAGCAGTTCTTC; V gene: TRBV5-1; J gene: TRBJ2-1; D gene: TRBD1; clone size: few
CDR3 protein: CASSLGSALATDTQYF; CDR3 DNA: TGTGCCAGCAGTTTAGGTTCAGCGTTAGCAACAGATACGCAGTATTTT; V gene: TRBV27; J gene: TRBJ2-3; D gene: -; clone size: few
CDR3 protein: CASSLKCGRSEETQYF; CDR3 DNA: TGCGCCAGCAGTCTAAAATGCGGGAGGTCTGAAGAGACCCAGTACTTC; V gene: TRBV4-1; J gene: TRBJ2-5; D gene: TRBD2; clone size: once
CDR3 protein: CSAVSGGPHNEQFF; CDR3 DNA: TGCAGTGCTGTGAGCGGGGGCCCCCACAATGAGCAGTTCTTC; V gene: TRBV20-1; J gene: TRBJ2-1; D gene: TRBD2; clone size: few
CDR3 protein: CATSGLAGLEYEQYF; CDR3 DNA: TGTGCCACTTCAGGGCTAGCGGGACTAGAGTACGAGCAGTACTTC; V gene: TRBV6-1; J gene: TRBJ2-7; D gene: TRBD2; clone size: -
CDR3 protein: CASSEGIPYGQYF; CDR3 DNA: TGTGCCAGCTCAGAGGGGATTCCCTACGGGCAGTACTTC; V gene: TRBV28; J gene: TRBJ2-5; D gene: -; clone size: -
CDR3 protein: CASSSGIGAEAFF; CDR3 DNA: TGTGCCAGCAGCTCAGGGATTGGGGCTGAAGCTTTCTTT; V gene: TRBV7-9; J gene: TRBJ1-1; D gene: -; clone size: many
CDR3 protein: CASSFNPTSAPKTQYF; CDR3 DNA: TGTGCCAGCAGTTTCAACCCGACTAGCGCCCCGAAGACCCAGTACTTC; V gene: TRBV27; J gene: TRBJ2-5; D gene: TRBD2; clone size: -
CDR3 protein: CASSEASSVGNQPQHF; CDR3 DNA: TGTGCCAGCAGTGAAGCGAGCAGTGTTGGCAATCAGCCCCAGCATTTT; V gene: TRBV2; J gene: TRBJ1-5; D gene: -; clone size: few
CDR3 protein: CAWSVNGARNEQFF; CDR3 DNA: TGTGCCTGGAGTGTAAACGGGGCTCGGAATGAGCAGTTCTTC; V gene: TRBV30; J gene: TRBJ2-1; D gene: -; clone size: few
CDR3 protein: CASSVGDEQYF; CDR3 DNA: TGTGCCAGCAGCGTAGGGGACGAGCAGTACTTC; V gene: TRBV9; J gene: TRBJ2-7; D gene: -; clone size: many
CDR3 protein: CSARNFGQGQRQPQHF; CDR3 DNA: TGCAGTGCTAGGAATTTCGGACAGGGTCAAAGACAGCCCCAGCATTTT; V gene: TRBV20-1; J gene: TRBJ1-5; D gene: TRBD1; clone size: -
CDR3 protein: CSARGTEGLQLFF; CDR3 DNA: TGCAGTGCTAGAGGAACTGAGGGGTTACAGCTGTTTTTT; V gene: TRBV20-1; J gene: TRBJ1-4; D gene: -; clone size: -
CDR3 protein: CASSGGQSYYEQYF; CDR3 DNA: TGTGCCAGCAGCGGGGGACAGAGCTACTACGAGCAGTACTTC; V gene: TRBV9; J gene: TRBJ2-7; D gene: TRBD1; clone size: -